These T cell receptor beta chains were read from a single sample in a study of blood T cell repertoires in COVID-19. Produced via immunoSEQ multiplex PCR; TCRdb's table is partial and in-frame only. The table lists approximately 280,000 clones, roughly 89% of them singletons. The sample consisted of PBMCs or T cells enriched from blood (not recorded which). The receptors originated from a woman between 40 and 50 years old who had recovered from COVID-19. CDR3s include the opening cysteine and the closing phenylalanine or tryptophan. The order of the fields is V gene, J gene, CDR3 protein.

TRBV5-1,TRBJ2-5,CASSLSGTGRLLETQYF
TRBV7-9,TRBJ2-1,CASSPQGREYNEQFF
TRBV13,TRBJ1-1,CASSSTYLGTGNTEAFF
TRBV29-1,TRBJ2-7,CSVRGGTYEQYF
TRBV19,TRBJ1-2,CASRQTGMSNYGYTF
TRBV11-1,TRBJ2-3,CASSPRSGRLTDTQYF
TRBV6-5,TRBJ1-2,CASSYSNQGQYYGYTF
TRBV4-3,TRBJ2-1,CASSQEGGPQFF
TRBV5-1,TRBJ1-4,CASSRETGPKKLFF
TRBV7-2,TRBJ1-1,CASSLQTRQGSEAFF
TRBV28,TRBJ2-3,CASGGQGRTDTQYF
TRBV6-2/TRBV6-3,TRBJ1-2,CASSRQNGYTF
TRBV6-5,TRBJ2-1,CASRSQSGKQFF
TRBV6-5,TRBJ2-1,CASTIAGGSEQFF
TRBV18,TRBJ1-4,CASSRDTQEKLFF
TRBV28,TRBJ2-1,CASSQSGGPYNEQFF
TRBV3-1/TRBV3-2,TRBJ2-5,CASRGTSGKETQYF
TRBV5-1,TRBJ2-5,CASKTSGRGETQYF
TRBV5-6,TRBJ1-2,CASSFGTGRGYGYTF
TRBV28,TRBJ1-5,CASKTPGANQPQHF
TRBV18,TRBJ1-5,CASSPIHQVNQPQHF
TRBV18,TRBJ2-5,CASSPGGAETQYF
TRBV11-2,TRBJ2-6,CASSPTGQGNSGANVLTF
TRBV7-2,TRBJ1-6,CASSFKRDLDNSPLHF
TRBV24-1,TRBJ2-6,CATSHSGANVLTF
TRBV24-1,TRBJ2-2,CATSDRRTGVNTGELFF
TRBV20-1,TRBJ1-2,CSAGGVGNNYGYTF
TRBV10-3,TRBJ2-7,CAIRRQGSSYEQYF
TRBV7-9,TRBJ2-5,CASSLGAGVETQYF
TRBV18,TRBJ2-5,CASSPVERRETQYF
TRBV6-2/TRBV6-3,TRBJ2-7,CASSPSGLAGFGEQYF
TRBV21-1,TRBJ2-5,CASSKEDRGGETQYF
TRBV12-5,TRBJ1-6,CASPQINPHRAWKPPLHF
TRBV28,TRBJ2-7,CASSLGQGIYEQYF
TRBV28,TRBJ2-7,CASSLYFARDRVSHEQYF
TRBV9,TRBJ2-1,CASSPWTSGPSNEQFF
TRBV27,TRBJ2-5,CASSWAYQETQYF
TRBV27,TRBJ2-2,CASSYQTRGMGELFF
TRBV24-1,TRBJ1-1,CATNSGQNTEAFF
TRBV20-1,TRBJ2-7,CSASMTQGPSEQYF
TRBV9,TRBJ2-5,CASSASRGRETQYF
TRBV18,TRBJ1-4,CASSYEAVPNEKLFF
TRBV30,TRBJ1-2,CAWSQGDGYTF
TRBV28,TRBJ1-6,CASRTDGTYNSPLHF